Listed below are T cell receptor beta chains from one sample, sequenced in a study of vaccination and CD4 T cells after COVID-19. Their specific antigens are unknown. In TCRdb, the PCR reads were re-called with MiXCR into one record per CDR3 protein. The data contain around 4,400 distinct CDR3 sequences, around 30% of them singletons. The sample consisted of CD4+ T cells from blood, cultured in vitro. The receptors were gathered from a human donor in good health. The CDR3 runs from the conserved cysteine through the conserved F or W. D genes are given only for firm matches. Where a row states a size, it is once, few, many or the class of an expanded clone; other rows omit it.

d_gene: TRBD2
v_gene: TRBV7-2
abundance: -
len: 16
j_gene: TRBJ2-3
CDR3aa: CASSLTAWGGSDTQYF
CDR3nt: TGTGCCAGCAGCCTAACTGCATGGGGGGGGTCAGATACGCAGTATTTT

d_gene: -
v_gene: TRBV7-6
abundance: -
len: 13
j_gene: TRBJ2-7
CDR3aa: CASSPQQANEQYF
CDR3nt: TGTGCCAGCAGCCCGCAACAGGCTAACGAGCAGTACTTC

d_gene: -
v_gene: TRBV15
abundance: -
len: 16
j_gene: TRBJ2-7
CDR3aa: CATSRDRDRRGRGQYF
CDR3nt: TGTGCCACCAGCAGAGATAGGGACCGTCGGGGTCGGGGGCAGTACTTC

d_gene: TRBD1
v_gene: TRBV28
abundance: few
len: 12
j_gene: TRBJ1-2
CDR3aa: CASRTGGQGYTF
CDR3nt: TGTGCCAGCAGGACAGGGGGCCAGGGCTACACCTTC

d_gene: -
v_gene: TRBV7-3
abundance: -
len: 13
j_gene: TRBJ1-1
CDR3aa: CASSLYLNTEAFF
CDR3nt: TGTGCCAGCAGCTTATATTTGAACACTGAAGCTTTCTTT

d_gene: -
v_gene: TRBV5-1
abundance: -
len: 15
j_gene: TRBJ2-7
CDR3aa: CASSWTPSSPYEQYF
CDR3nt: TGCGCCAGCAGCTGGACCCCCAGTTCCCCCTACGAGCAGTACTTC

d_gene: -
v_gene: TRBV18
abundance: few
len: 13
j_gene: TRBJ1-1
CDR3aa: CASSPLRDTEAFF
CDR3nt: TGTGCCAGCTCACCACTTCGGGACACTGAAGCTTTCTTT

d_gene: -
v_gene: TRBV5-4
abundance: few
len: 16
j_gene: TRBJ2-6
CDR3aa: CASRMDSHSGANVLTF
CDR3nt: TGTGCCAGCAGAATGGACAGCCACTCTGGGGCCAACGTCCTGACTTTC

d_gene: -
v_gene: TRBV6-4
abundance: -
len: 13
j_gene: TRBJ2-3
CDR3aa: CASSDAGPDTQYF
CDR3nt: TGTGCCAGCAGTGATGCAGGGCCAGATACGCAGTATTTT

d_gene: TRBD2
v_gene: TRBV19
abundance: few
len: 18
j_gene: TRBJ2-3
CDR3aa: CASSTSSGIPLSTDTQYF
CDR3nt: TGTGCCAGTAGTACCTCTAGCGGGATACCGCTTAGCACAGATACGCAGTATTTT

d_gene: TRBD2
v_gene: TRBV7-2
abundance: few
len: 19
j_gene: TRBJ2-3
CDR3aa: CASSLAVAGGLTSTDTQYF
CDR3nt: TGTGCCAGCAGCTTAGCGGTCGCGGGGGGGCTCACTAGCACAGATACGCAGTATTTT

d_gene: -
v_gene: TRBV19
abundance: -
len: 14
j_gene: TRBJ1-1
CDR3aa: CASTTPLPANQAFF
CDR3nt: TGTGCCAGTACTACTCCTCTCCCTGCCAACCAAGCTTTCTTT

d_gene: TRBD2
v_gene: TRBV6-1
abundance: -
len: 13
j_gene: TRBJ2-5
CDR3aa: CAINPGGQETQYF
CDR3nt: TGTGCCATTAACCCGGGGGGGCAAGAGACCCAGTACTTC

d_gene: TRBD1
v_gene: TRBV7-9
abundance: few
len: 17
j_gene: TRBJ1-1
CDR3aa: CASSPLWTGLVNTEAFF
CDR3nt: TGTGCCAGCAGCCCCCTTTGGACAGGGTTGGTGAACACTGAAGCTTTCTTT

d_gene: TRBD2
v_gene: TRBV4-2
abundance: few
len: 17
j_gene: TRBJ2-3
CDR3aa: CASSPQNLAGVGDTQYF
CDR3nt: TGTGCCAGCAGCCCCCAGAACTTAGCGGGAGTGGGCGATACGCAGTATTTT

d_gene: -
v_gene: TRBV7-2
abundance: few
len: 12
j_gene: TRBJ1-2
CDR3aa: CASSYGPAGGTF
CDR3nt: TGTGCCAGCAGCTACGGGCCCGCGGGGGGCACCTTC

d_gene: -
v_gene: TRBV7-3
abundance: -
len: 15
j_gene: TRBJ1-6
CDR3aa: CASSLFATYNSPLHF
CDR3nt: TGTGCCAGCAGCTTATTCGCCACCTATAATTCACCCCTCCACTTT

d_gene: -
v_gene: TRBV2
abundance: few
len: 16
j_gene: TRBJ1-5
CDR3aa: CASSEELPGLNQPQHF
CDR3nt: TGTGCCAGCAGTGAGGAGCTGCCAGGGTTGAATCAGCCCCAGCATTTT

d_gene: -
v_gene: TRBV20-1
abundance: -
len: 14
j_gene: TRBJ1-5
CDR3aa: CSARPQGLDQPQHF
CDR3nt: TGCAGTGCTAGACCCCAGGGGCTGGATCAGCCCCAGCATTTT

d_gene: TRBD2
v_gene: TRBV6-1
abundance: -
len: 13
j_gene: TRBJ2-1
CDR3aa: CASSGGGGWEQFF
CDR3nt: TGTGCCAGCTCGGGGGGGGGCGGCTGGGAGCAGTTCTTC

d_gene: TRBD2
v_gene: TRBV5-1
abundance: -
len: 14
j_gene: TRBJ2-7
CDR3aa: CASSVAGGPYEQYF
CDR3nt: TGCGCCAGCAGCGTAGCGGGGGGACCCTACGAGCAGTACTTC

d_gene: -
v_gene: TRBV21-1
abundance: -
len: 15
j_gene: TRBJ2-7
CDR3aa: CASSGVFRTDYEQYF
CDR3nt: TGTGCCAGCAGCGGAGTGTTCCGGACAGACTACGAGCAGTACTTC

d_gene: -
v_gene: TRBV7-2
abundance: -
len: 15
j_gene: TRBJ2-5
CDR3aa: CASSLAGSTGETQYF
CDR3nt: TGTGCCAGCAGCTTAGCGGGGAGTACGGGGGAGACCCAGTACTTC

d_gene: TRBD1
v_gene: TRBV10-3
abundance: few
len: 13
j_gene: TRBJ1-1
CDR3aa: CAISETGRNEAFF
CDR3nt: TGTGCCATCAGCGAGACAGGGAGGAACGAAGCTTTCTTT

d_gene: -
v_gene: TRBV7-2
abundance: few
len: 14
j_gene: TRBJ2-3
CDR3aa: CASSLFSGTDTQYF
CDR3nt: TGTGCCAGCAGCTTATTCAGTGGGACAGATACGCAGTATTTT

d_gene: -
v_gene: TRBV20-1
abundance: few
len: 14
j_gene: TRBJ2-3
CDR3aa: CSAHYSASTDTQYF
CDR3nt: TGCAGTGCTCACTACAGCGCTAGCACAGATACGCAGTATTTT

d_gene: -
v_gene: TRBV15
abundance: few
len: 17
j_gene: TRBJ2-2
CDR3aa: CATSRDLGGAHTGELFF
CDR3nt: TGTGCCACCAGCAGAGATCTAGGGGGGGCCCACACCGGGGAGCTGTTTTTT

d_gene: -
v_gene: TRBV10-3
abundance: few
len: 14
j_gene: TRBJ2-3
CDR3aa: CAIRESGPGNTQYF
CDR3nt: TGTGCCATCAGGGAGAGTGGTCCAGGAAATACGCAGTATTTT

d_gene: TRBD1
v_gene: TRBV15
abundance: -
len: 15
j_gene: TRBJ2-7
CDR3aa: CATSRGQESSYEQYF
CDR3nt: TGTGCCACCAGCAGGGGACAGGAGAGCTCCTACGAGCAGTACTTC

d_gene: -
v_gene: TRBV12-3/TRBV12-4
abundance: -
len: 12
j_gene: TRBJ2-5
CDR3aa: CASGEVQETQYF
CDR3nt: TGTGCCAGCGGGGAGGTCCAAGAGACCCAGTACTTC

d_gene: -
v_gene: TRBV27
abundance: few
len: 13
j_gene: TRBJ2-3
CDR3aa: CASRTEDTDTQYF
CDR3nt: TGTGCCAGTCGGACAGAGGACACAGATACGCAGTATTTT

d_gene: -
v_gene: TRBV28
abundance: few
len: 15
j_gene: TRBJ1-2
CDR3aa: CASSPPPGHSYGYTF
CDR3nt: TGTGCCAGCAGTCCCCCTCCGGGACATTCCTATGGCTACACCTTC

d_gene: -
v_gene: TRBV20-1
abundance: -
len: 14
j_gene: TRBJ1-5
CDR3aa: CSARDPTGNQPQHF
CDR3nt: TGCAGTGCTAGAGATCCCACGGGCAATCAGCCCCAGCATTTT

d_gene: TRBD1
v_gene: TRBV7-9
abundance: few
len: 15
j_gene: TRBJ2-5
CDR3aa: CASSPAGTGVETQYF
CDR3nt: TGTGCCAGCAGCCCAGCCGGGACAGGGGTAGAGACCCAGTACTTC

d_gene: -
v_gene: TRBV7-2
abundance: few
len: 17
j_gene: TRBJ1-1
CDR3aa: CASSLGTGIPSETEAFF
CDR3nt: TGTGCCAGCAGCTTAGGAACAGGAATTCCTTCGGAGACTGAAGCTTTCTTT

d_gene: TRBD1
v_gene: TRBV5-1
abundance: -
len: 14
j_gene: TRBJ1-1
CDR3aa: CASSLPETGTEAFF
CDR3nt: TGCGCCAGCAGCTTGCCCGAGACAGGGACTGAAGCTTTCTTT

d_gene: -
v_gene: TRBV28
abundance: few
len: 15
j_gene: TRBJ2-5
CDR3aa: CASSPPGLRGETQYF
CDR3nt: TGTGCCAGCAGTCCCCCGGGCCTCCGTGGGGAGACCCAGTACTTC

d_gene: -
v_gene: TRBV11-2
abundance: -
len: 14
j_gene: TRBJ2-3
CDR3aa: CASSKEGWRGPQYF
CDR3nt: TGTGCCAGCAGCAAAGAGGGGTGGCGGGGACCCCAGTATTTT

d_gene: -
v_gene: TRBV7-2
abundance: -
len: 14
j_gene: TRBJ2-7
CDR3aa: CASSRDPSSYEQYF
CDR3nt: TGTGCCAGCAGCCGGGACCCTAGCTCCTACGAGCAGTACTTC

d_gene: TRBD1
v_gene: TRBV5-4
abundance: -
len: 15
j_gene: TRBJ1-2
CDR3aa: CASRTATGEPVGYTF
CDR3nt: TGTGCCAGCAGAACGGCGACAGGGGAACCAGTAGGCTACACCTTC

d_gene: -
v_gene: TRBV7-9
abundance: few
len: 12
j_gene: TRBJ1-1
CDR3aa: CAPGAVNTEAFF
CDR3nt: TGTGCCCCTGGGGCGGTGAACACTGAAGCTTTCTTT

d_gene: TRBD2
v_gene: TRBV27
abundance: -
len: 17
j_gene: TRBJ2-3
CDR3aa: CASSLTGGTSVTDTQYF
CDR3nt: TGTGCCAGCAGTTTAACTGGCGGTACTAGCGTCACAGATACGCAGTATTTT

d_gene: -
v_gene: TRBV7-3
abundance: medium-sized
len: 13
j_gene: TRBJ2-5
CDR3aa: CASSLGGWETQYF
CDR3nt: TGTGCCAGCAGCTTAGGTGGTTGGGAGACCCAGTACTTC

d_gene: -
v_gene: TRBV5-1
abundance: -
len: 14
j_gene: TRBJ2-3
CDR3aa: CASSLASGTDTQYF
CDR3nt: TGCGCCAGCAGCCTAGCGAGCGGCACAGATACGCAGTATTTT

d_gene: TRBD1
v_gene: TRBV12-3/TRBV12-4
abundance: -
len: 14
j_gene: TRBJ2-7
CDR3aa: CASSLGQGNYEQYF
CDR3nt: TGTGCCAGCAGTTTGGGACAGGGTAACTACGAGCAGTACTTC

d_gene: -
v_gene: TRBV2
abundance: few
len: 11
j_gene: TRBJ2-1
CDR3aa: CASATYNEQFF
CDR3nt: TGTGCCAGCGCCACCTACAATGAGCAGTTCTTC

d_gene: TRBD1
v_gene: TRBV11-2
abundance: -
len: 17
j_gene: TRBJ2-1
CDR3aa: CASSSGQGIWGGNEQFF
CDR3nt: TGTGCCAGCAGCTCGGGACAGGGGATTTGGGGAGGGAATGAGCAGTTCTTC

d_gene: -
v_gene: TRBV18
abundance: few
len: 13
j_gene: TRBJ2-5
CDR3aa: CASSLQFQETQYF
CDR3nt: TGTGCCAGCTCTCTACAGTTCCAAGAGACCCAGTACTTC

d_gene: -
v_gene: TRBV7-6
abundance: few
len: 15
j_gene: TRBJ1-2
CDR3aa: CASSLAPAPNYGYTF
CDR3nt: TGTGCCAGCAGCTTAGCCCCAGCGCCTAACTATGGCTACACCTTC

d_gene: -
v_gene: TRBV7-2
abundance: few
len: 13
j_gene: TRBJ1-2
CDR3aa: CASSPQANYGYTF
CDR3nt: TGTGCCAGCAGCCCACAGGCTAACTATGGCTACACCTTC

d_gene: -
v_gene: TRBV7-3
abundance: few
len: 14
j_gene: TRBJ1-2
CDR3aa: CASSLNFGAGGYTF
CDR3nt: TGTGCCAGCAGCTTAAATTTTGGGGCCGGCGGCTACACCTTC

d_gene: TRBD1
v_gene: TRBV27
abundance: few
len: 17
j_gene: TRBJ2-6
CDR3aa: CASSYRTTGTGANVLTF
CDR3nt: TGTGCCAGCAGTTACCGAACGACAGGGACCGGGGCCAACGTCCTGACTTTC

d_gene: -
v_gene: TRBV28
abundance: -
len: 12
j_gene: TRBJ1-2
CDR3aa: CASSLQTGGYTF
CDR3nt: TGTGCCAGCAGTTTACAGACGGGTGGCTACACCTTC

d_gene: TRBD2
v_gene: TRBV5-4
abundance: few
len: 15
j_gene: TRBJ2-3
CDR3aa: CASSQGLAGADTQYF
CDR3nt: TGTGCCAGCAGTCAGGGACTAGCGGGGGCAGATACGCAGTATTTT